This T cell receptor beta chain was documented in a study of cytomegalovirus exposure and HLA in healthy donors. Study-wide findings and caveats: Reportedly, diagnosis of cytomegalovirus status by the classifier showed high specificity and sensitivity. The study found most TCR sequences rare, yet found some public TCRs in many donors. There were 150 to 200 TCR beta chains listed as cytomegalovirus-associated.

This table comes from immunoSEQ multiplex PCR, and its TCRdb copy is limited to in-frame clones, with some not included. The table shows about 74,000 clones, with roughly 94% occurring only once. Of note for this clone: The antigen remains undetermined.

The CDR3 extends over 15 amino acids. V shed 7 bases and J shed 3 bases, with 15 bases lying between them. The germline V gene encodes CDR1 LNHNV and CDR2 YYDKDF (reference sequence). This chain connects TRBV15 to TRBJ2-2; D might be TRBD2 (5 bases). The sequenced sample was PBMCs. This TCR derives from a woman in her late teens or twenties in good health and CMV-seropositive. The CDR3 DNA reads as TGTGCCACCACCCACACCGGGGTAGACACCGGGGAGCTGTTTTTT. Translating it yields CATTHTGVDTGELFF.